This TCR beta chain was identified in a study of T cell repertoires in cytomegalovirus infection. Study in general: A matching HLA type, together with CMV infection, was signaled by public TCR beta signatures. Findings of the study overall: Within the response measured ex vivo, HLA-C-restricted CMV-specific TCR beta clonotypes were dominant.

TCRdb re-called the reads through MiXCR, storing one row per CDR3 protein. The table records fewer than 200,000 distinct CDR3 sequences, approximately 19% of them present only once. This clonotype came up many times. Its antigen remains unidentified. The CDR3 runs 16 residues. The germline V gene has CDR1 SGHVS and CDR2 FQNEAQ. Trimming cost V 5 bases and J 3 bases, with 17 bases left between them. The sample was PBMCs. The source of this sequence is a human donor in good health (CMV status not recorded). Some clones in this sample may be carry-over from other donors' samples. This chain uses TRBV7-8 with TRBJ1-5, with D hard to call. This CDR3 reads CASSKRTGTFNQPQHF. In nucleotides, the CDR3 is TGTGCCAGCAGCAAAAGGACGGGAACTTTCAATCAGCCCCAGCATTTT.